This T cell receptor beta chain was sequenced during a study of identical twins. A universal primer site was added by template switching, and unique molecular identifiers were carried by the cDNA. TCRdb fed the 5' RACE reads into MiXCR, producing one record per CDR3 protein. The sample carries 350,000 to 450,000 distinct CDR3 sequences, less than 20% recorded once. Whole-study results and caveats: Reduced insertions were recorded for abundant cord blood beta clonotypes, with no such pattern in memory repertoires. Models, which agreed with sharing between unrelated individuals, nonetheless underestimated the out-of-frame TCR alpha sharing seen in monozygotic twins. Zero-insertion analyses might be partly confounded by invariant T cells like MAIT and iNKT.

Trimming left V 6 bases short and J 0 bases short, with 6 bases between. Looked up from germline, CDR1 is SNHLY and CDR2 is FYNNEI. The CDR3 contains 14 residues. Details on this clonotype: What it binds is unknown.

Sequenced: naive T cells sorted from blood. The chain combines TRBV2 with TRBJ2-6; no definite D call. This TCR came from a man aged 45-65 years in good health. The CDR3 DNA reads as TGTGCCAGCAGGTCCGACTCTGGGGCCAACGTCCTGACTTTC. This codes for CASRSDSGANVLTF.